This T cell receptor (beta chain) was profiled in a study of PD-1 blockade in classical Hodgkin lymphoma. Overall study results and limits: TCR diversity in CD4+, not CD8+, cells rose significantly by C4D1. Diminished baseline TCR diversity has been reported in newly diagnosed patients relative to healthy donors. Patients newly diagnosed and complete responders had comparable baseline diversity.

This clone was recorded once. Its target is unknown. Sequenced by immunoSEQ multiplex PCR; TCRdb stores in-frame clones only, minus some. Of about 64,000 clones detected, roughly nine tenths appear once; the ten largest clones hold more than 7.5%. The CDR3 consists of 18 residues. From germline, CDR1 is MNHNS and CDR2 SASEGT. The germline V and J ends were trimmed by 0 bases and 0 bases, with 14 bases remaining between them. Time point here: cycle 4 day 1 (C4D1), after more than five weeks of nivolumab. Each patient relapsed following autologous stem cell transplantation, and prior brentuximab vedotin exposure differed. Best responses were complete response, partial response or progressive disease.

Sequencing was performed on peripheral blood mononuclear cells (PBMCs), taken before the fourth cycle of nivolumab. V gene TRBV6-1 combines with J gene TRBJ2-2, with D perhaps assigned TRBD1 or TRBD2 (5 bases each). The receptor was isolated from a human donor with classical Hodgkin lymphoma. DNA for the CDR3: TGTGCCAGCAGTGAAGCACCGGGACCCCGACCGAACACCGGGGAGCTGTTTTTT. Its translation: CASSEAPGPRPNTGELFF.